These T cell receptor beta chains were read from a single sample in a study of glioma-infiltrating T cells after dendritic cell vaccination. The assay was immunoSEQ multiplex PCR, and TCRdb's table has in-frame clones only and misses some. The sample lists about 99,000 clones; 80% to 90% were seen once. Sequencing was performed on blood, taken before dendritic cell vaccination. The receptors here all came from a human donor with glioblastoma. CDR3s include the opening cysteine and the closing phenylalanine or tryptophan. The D gene is left open where the match is weak. Clone size is given for some rows only: seen once, a few or many times, or a class if the clone is expanded.

CDR3nt: TGTGCCAGCAGTTACTGGGGGAGGGGCGGGCAGCCCCAGCATTTT
CDR3aa: CASSYWGRGGQPQHF
j_gene: TRBJ1-5
d_gene: -
v_gene: TRBV6-6
abundance: -

CDR3nt: TGCGCCAGCAGCCAATGGGACGGACTAACCTACGAGCAGTACTTC
CDR3aa: CASSQWDGLTYEQYF
j_gene: TRBJ2-7
d_gene: -
v_gene: TRBV4-1
abundance: -

CDR3nt: TGTGCCAGCAGCGTACAGGGGGCCGGCACAGATACGCAGTATTTT
CDR3aa: CASSVQGAGTDTQYF
j_gene: TRBJ2-3
d_gene: TRBD1
v_gene: TRBV7-2
abundance: -

CDR3nt: TGTGCCAGCAGTGTGCAGACAACCTCCTACGAGCAGTACTTC
CDR3aa: CASSVQTTSYEQYF
j_gene: TRBJ2-7
d_gene: -
v_gene: TRBV28
abundance: -

CDR3nt: TGTGCCAGCAGCCAGGGTTGGACAGATAACTATGGCTACACCTTC
CDR3aa: CASSQGWTDNYGYTF
j_gene: TRBJ1-2
d_gene: -
v_gene: TRBV11-2
abundance: -

CDR3nt: TGTGCCAGCAGCGGAACCCTGAGGGATACGCAGTATTTT
CDR3aa: CASSGTLRDTQYF
j_gene: TRBJ2-3
d_gene: -
v_gene: TRBV27
abundance: -

CDR3nt: TGTGCCAGCAGCTTAGAAGATCGCTCGAGGGCGACCCAGTACTTC
CDR3aa: CASSLEDRSRATQYF
j_gene: TRBJ2-5
d_gene: -
v_gene: TRBV13
abundance: -

CDR3nt: TGTGCCAGCAGTCCCACCGGGACAGGTTTCCACGAGCAGTACTTC
CDR3aa: CASSPTGTGFHEQYF
j_gene: TRBJ2-7
d_gene: TRBD1
v_gene: TRBV27
abundance: -

CDR3nt: TGTGCCAGCAGCTTGGGGGGGCCGGAAGCTTTCTTT
CDR3aa: CASSLGGPEAFF
j_gene: TRBJ1-1
d_gene: -
v_gene: TRBV7-9
abundance: -

CDR3nt: TGTGCCAGCAGCTTAGGAACTCCCTATGGCTACACCTTC
CDR3aa: CASSLGTPYGYTF
j_gene: TRBJ1-2
d_gene: -
v_gene: TRBV7-9
abundance: -

CDR3nt: TGCGCCAGCAGCTTGGATAGCGGGGGGGTCAACAATGAGCAGTTCTTC
CDR3aa: CASSLDSGGVNNEQFF
j_gene: TRBJ2-1
d_gene: TRBD2
v_gene: TRBV5-1
abundance: once

CDR3nt: TGTGCCTGGAGTTTGGCAGGGGCCCCCAATCAGCCCCAGCATTTT
CDR3aa: CAWSLAGAPNQPQHF
j_gene: TRBJ1-5
d_gene: -
v_gene: TRBV30
abundance: -

CDR3nt: TGTGCCAGCACTCCAGCAGGCGGGGATAATTCACCCCTCCACTTT
CDR3aa: CASTPAGGDNSPLHF
j_gene: TRBJ1-6
d_gene: -
v_gene: TRBV6-6
abundance: few

CDR3nt: TGTGCCAGCAGCTTAGTTCAGGCTTCGAACACTGAAGCTTTCTTT
CDR3aa: CASSLVQASNTEAFF
j_gene: TRBJ1-1
d_gene: -
v_gene: TRBV7-6
abundance: -

CDR3nt: TGTGCCAGCAGTTATGAGGGACTTAGCGAAAAACTGTTTTTT
CDR3aa: CASSYEGLSEKLFF
j_gene: TRBJ1-4
d_gene: -
v_gene: TRBV6-6
abundance: -

CDR3nt: TGTGCCAGCAGCTCACAGGGGGTGAATACTGAAGCTTTCTTT
CDR3aa: CASSSQGVNTEAFF
j_gene: TRBJ1-1
d_gene: TRBD1
v_gene: TRBV11-3
abundance: -

CDR3nt: TGTGCCAGCAGCTTCAGGGGGCTTGAGGACTCACCCCTCCACTTT
CDR3aa: CASSFRGLEDSPLHF
j_gene: TRBJ1-6
d_gene: TRBD1
v_gene: TRBV5-4
abundance: -

CDR3nt: TGTGCCAGCAGCTTATCACAGGGGATAGACTATGGCTACACCTTC
CDR3aa: CASSLSQGIDYGYTF
j_gene: TRBJ1-2
d_gene: TRBD1
v_gene: TRBV7-2
abundance: once

CDR3nt: TGCGCCAGCAGTGAGTCAACGGTCTATGGCTACACCTTC
CDR3aa: CASSESTVYGYTF
j_gene: TRBJ1-2
d_gene: -
v_gene: TRBV10-1
abundance: -

CDR3nt: TGTGCCATCAGTGAGGGGGGACTAGCGACAGATACGCAGTATTTT
CDR3aa: CAISEGGLATDTQYF
j_gene: TRBJ2-3
d_gene: TRBD2
v_gene: TRBV10-3
abundance: -

CDR3nt: TGCGCCAGCAGCTTAAGCCCGACAGGGGGCAACGGGTCACCCCTCCACTTT
CDR3aa: CASSLSPTGGNGSPLHF
j_gene: TRBJ1-6
d_gene: TRBD1
v_gene: TRBV5-1
abundance: -

CDR3nt: TGTGCCAGAAGAACCGGGACTAGCGGAATTACTAGCACAGATACGCAGTATTTT
CDR3aa: CARRTGTSGITSTDTQYF
j_gene: TRBJ2-3
d_gene: TRBD2
v_gene: TRBV5-3
abundance: -

CDR3nt: TGTGCCAGTAACGGGGACAGGGGGCCGGGGACTGAAGCTTTCTTT
CDR3aa: CASNGDRGPGTEAFF
j_gene: TRBJ1-1
d_gene: TRBD1
v_gene: TRBV6-5
abundance: -

CDR3nt: TGTGCCAGCAGTCTGAGAAAAGCGGCAGAGCAAGAGACCCAGTACTTC
CDR3aa: CASSLRKAAEQETQYF
j_gene: TRBJ2-5
d_gene: -
v_gene: TRBV6-6
abundance: -

CDR3nt: TGTGCCGCCTCCGGCGGGAACGCCGGGGAGCTGTTTTTT
CDR3aa: CAASGGNAGELFF
j_gene: TRBJ2-2
d_gene: -
v_gene: TRBV10-3
abundance: -

CDR3nt: TGTGCCAGCACGGAGGCCTCTGTTGCATATAATTCACCCCTCCACTTT
CDR3aa: CASTEASVAYNSPLHF
j_gene: TRBJ1-6
d_gene: -
v_gene: TRBV2
abundance: -

CDR3nt: TGTGCCAGCAGCCCGGGAGTAGCGGACTCCTACGAGCAGTACTTC
CDR3aa: CASSPGVADSYEQYF
j_gene: TRBJ2-7
d_gene: -
v_gene: TRBV11-2
abundance: -

CDR3nt: TGCGCCAGCAGCTGGCGGGGGGGGACCTACGAGCAGTACTTC
CDR3aa: CASSWRGGTYEQYF
j_gene: TRBJ2-7
d_gene: TRBD2
v_gene: TRBV5-1
abundance: -